Shown below are 21 T cell receptor beta chains from a single sample sequenced in a study of preoperative IRX-2 immunotherapy in early breast cancer. Repertoires were generated with immunoSEQ multiplex PCR, while TCRdb's copy carries only in-frame clones and drops some. Of some 42,000 clones in the sample, around four fifths were seen once. Treatment of the sample: preoperative locoregional IRX-2 cytokine immunotherapy. Sequences were derived from lymph node tissue, sampled after IRX-2 immunotherapy. These receptors originate from a human donor with breast cancer.

This chain uses TRBV7-8 with TRBJ2-6; D gene ambiguous. V was shortened by 6 bases and J by 4 bases, with 7 bases between the two germline ends. The germline gives CDR1 SGHVS, CDR2 FQNEAQ. The CDR3 covers 13 residues. This chain's CDR3 is CASRFTGANVLTF. CDR3 DNA: TGTGCCAGCAGATTCACCGGGGCCAACGTCCTGACTTTC.

The gene calls are TRBV18 and TRBJ1-6, with D maybe TRBD1 (5 bases). Trimming shortened V by 0 bases and J by 7 bases, and 16 bases separated the two germline ends. The CDR3 loop spans 17 amino acids. Germline V CDR1 and CDR2: KGHSH, LQKENI. The CDR3 here is CASSPPDVRRVNSPLHF. CDR3 nucleotides: TGTGCCAGCTCACCACCGGATGTCCGCAGGGTAAATTCACCCCTCCACTTT.

V usage is TRBV6-8 and J usage is TRBJ1-2; TRBD1 is a possible D gene (5 bases). Germline CDR1 reads MNHGY; CDR2 reads SAAAGT. Trimming left V 2 bases short and J 4 bases short, with 11 bases between. The CDR3 extends over 14 amino acids. As DNA, the CDR3 is TGTGCCAGCAGTTACAACAGGAATACCTATGGCTACACCTTC. Encoded protein: CASSYNRNTYGYTF.

The chain employs TRBV4-1 and TRBJ1-5, with 8 bases lining up with TRBD1. The length of the CDR3 is 15 residues. Germline V gene lookup returns CDR1 MGHRA and CDR2 YSYEKL. The junction had 4 bases not matched to a gene; V was cut back by 0 bases and J by 6 bases. The CDR3 bases are TGCGCCAGCAGCCAAGATTCAGGGGGCGGTCAGCCCCAGCATTTT. Translation gives CASSQDSGGGQPQHF.

This sequence joins TRBV4-1 and TRBJ1-6; TRBD1 is a possible D gene (5 bases). The CDR3 covers 15 residues. In germline, CDR1 is MGHRA, CDR2 YSYEKL. V was shortened by 6 bases and J by 5 bases, with 14 bases between the two germline ends. This CDR3 reads CASSPSGHNNSPLHF. The CDR3 DNA is TGCGCCAGCAGTCCCTCCGGACATAATAATTCACCCCTCCACTTT.

This rearrangement joins TRBV6-8 to TRBJ2-7; 7 nucleotides agree with TRBD2. CDR3 size: 16 residues. Trimming cost V 3 bases and J 6 bases; bases outside gene matches: 14. Germline assignment: CDR1 MNHGY and CDR2 SAAAGT. The CDR3 bases are TGTGCCAGCAGTTATGGGGGGGGTAGGATCGCTGGCGAGCAGTACTTC. It is translated as CASSYGGGRIAGEQYF.

This clone has just one count. V usage is TRBV7-1 and J usage is TRBJ1-4; D is unresolved. TRBV7-1 is an open reading frame whose function is uncertain. The CDR3 extends over 14 amino acids. V lost 7 bases and J lost 5, with 14 bases in between. For the CDR3, the DNA is TGTGCCAGCAAGTTGGGTACCGGGAATGAAAAACTGTTTTTT. The encoded protein is CASKLGTGNEKLFF.

This clone came up once. This chain links TRBV19 with TRBJ1-6; 7 nucleotides line up with TRBD1. V trimming: 4 bases; J trimming: 7 bases; junction bases outside the gene matches: 7. The germline CDR1 and CDR2 sequences are LNHDA and SQIVND (reference sequence). The length of the CDR3 is 15 residues. CDR3 protein: CASSTARQGNSPLHF. The CDR3 DNA reads TGTGCCAGTAGTACGGCCAGACAGGGAAATTCACCCCTCCACTTT.

The V and J genes are TRBV30 and TRBJ1-5, with D unresolved. Trimming shortened V by 0 bases and J by 4 bases, and 7 bases separated the two germline ends. Germline assignment: CDR1 GTSNPN and CDR2 SVGIG (reference sequence). The CDR3 runs 13 residues. The chain's CDR3 is CAWSVTANQPQHF. As DNA, the CDR3 is TGTGCCTGGAGTGTTACAGCTAATCAGCCCCAGCATTTT.

The chain combines TRBV2 with TRBJ1-1, with 8 bases aligning to TRBD1. Unmatched junction bases numbered 7, after V lost 6 bases and J lost 1 base. Germline V gives CDR1 SNHLY, CDR2 FYNNEI. The CDR3 is 15 residues long. CDR3: CASSPQGTGNTEAFF. DNA of the CDR3: TGTGCCAGCAGCCCTCAAGGGACAGGGAACACTGAAGCTTTCTTT.

This chain joins TRBV11-3 and TRBJ2-2; TRBD2 aligns across 15 bases. Germline-derived CDR1 and CDR2 are SGHNT and YENEEA. V shed 5 bases, J shed 6 bases, and the junction held 4 bases outside the gene matches. This CDR3 is 16 amino acids long. CDR3 nucleotides: TGTGCCAGCAGCATCGGACTAGCGGGGGGGCCCGGGGAGCTGTTTTTT. This codes for CASSIGLAGGPGELFF.

The chain has TRBV19 and TRBJ2-7; D is perhaps TRBD1 (5 bases). Between the trimmed V and J ends, which lost 6 bases and 2 bases, there was a span of 17 bases. CDR1 LNHDA and CDR2 SQIVND come from the germline V gene (reference sequence). The CDR3 is made up of 15 amino acids. DNA of the CDR3: TGTGCCAGTAGCAATCAGGGTCGTGGAACCTACGAGCAGTACTTC. It codes for CASSNQGRGTYEQYF.

This clone occurred once. The chain carries TRBV6-4 and TRBJ2-7; 11 bases match TRBD2. The CDR3 covers 14 residues. V shed 7 bases and J 4 bases; nucleotides not matched to a gene: 6. CDR1 is MRHNA, CDR2 SNTAGT, per germline. DNA of the CDR3: TGTGCCAGCACCCATAGCGGGGGGGCGTACGAGCAGTACTTC. Translating gives CASTHSGGAYEQYF.

The rearrangement joins TRBV19 to TRBJ1-5, with 7 bases identical to TRBD1. After removal of 10 bases from V and 4 bases from J, the junction contained 4 bases not matched to a gene. Germline loops: CDR1 LNHDA, CDR2 SQIVND (reference sequence). CDR3 length: 12 residues. The CDR3 loop reads CATQQGNQPQHF. The CDR3 DNA is TGTGCCACCCAACAGGGGAATCAGCCCCAGCATTTT.

V usage is TRBV5-1 and J usage is TRBJ2-3, with 7 bases matching TRBD1. The CDR3 spans 17 residues. The V segment lost 3 bases and the J segment 2 bases; nucleotides outside the gene matches: 12. Germline V gives CDR1 SGHRS, CDR2 YFSETQ. CDR3 amino acids: CASSWGTSTGHTDTQYF. CDR3 nucleotide sequence: TGCGCCAGCAGCTGGGGGACATCGACAGGGCACACAGATACGCAGTATTTT.

The chain recombines TRBV1 with TRBJ2-2; no check of the table's D call, TRBD1, against the DNA was made. TRBV1 is a pseudogene segment. The CDR3 loop spans 19 amino acids. CDR3 nucleotides: TGCGCCAGCAGCCAAGAGAGAGGTATGACAGGACCAAACACCGGGGAGCTGTTTTTT. Its translation is CASSQERGMTGPNTGELFF.

The chain carries TRBV11-3 and TRBJ2-5, with TRBD1 matching over 7 bases. Germline V lookup: CDR1 SGHNT, CDR2 YENEEA. The CDR3 consists of 16 residues. Trimming cost V 3 bases and J 8 bases; bases outside gene matches: 15. CDR3 coding DNA: TGTGCCAGCAGCTTCCGGACAGGCGGGTCCGTGGGAACCCAGTACTTC. As protein: CASSFRTGGSVGTQYF.

The chain couples TRBV18 to TRBJ2-5; D gene uncertain. The germline CDR1 and CDR2 sequences are KGHSH and LQKENI. CDR3 length: 13 residues. V was trimmed by 3 bases and J by 0 bases, leaving 5 bases between them. Here the CDR3 reads CASSPLYQETQYF. The CDR3 region has the DNA TGTGCCAGCTCACCTTTATACCAAGAGACCCAGTACTTC.

The chain is built from TRBV6-8 and TRBJ2-2; D is ambiguous. Germline CDR1 is MNHGY and CDR2 is SAAAGT. There are 14 residues in the CDR3. Trimming took 6 bases from V and 3 from J, leaving 11 bases between them. The CDR3 bases are TGTGCCAGCAGCGGCAGGACCGACACCGGGGAGCTGTTTTTT. It yields the protein CASSGRTDTGELFF.

CDR3 sequence (DNA): TGTGCCAGTAGTAGGAGGGGGGCCAATCAGCCCCAGCATTTT. It is translated as CASSRRGANQPQHF. This chain links TRBV19 with TRBJ1-5, with D perhaps matching TRBD1 (6 bases). The ends were cut back, 4 bases at V and 3 bases at J, with 10 bases in the middle. Per germline, CDR1 LNHDA and CDR2 SQIVND (reference sequence). The CDR3 has 14 residues. Full variable domain (outside the CDR3, taken from reference TRBV19 and TRBJ1-5): DGGITQSPKYLFRKEGQNVTLSCEQNLNHDAMYWYRQDPGQGLRLIYYSQIVNDFQKGDIAEGYSVSREKKESFPLTVTSAQKNPTAFYLCASSRRGANQPQHFGDGTRLSIL.

Written as DNA, the CDR3 is TGTGCCAGCAGCCGACAGGGAATAATGTATGGCTACACCTTC. This encodes CASSRQGIMYGYTF. The chain links TRBV11-3 to TRBJ1-2; 7 bases line up with TRBD1. Germline V CDR1 and CDR2: SGHNT, YENEEA. CDR3 length: 14 residues. Germline trimming cut 5 bases from V and 5 bases from J; bases unmatched to any gene: 8. The whole variable domain, remainder taken from reference TRBV11-3 and TRBJ1-2, is EAGVVQSPRYKIIEKKQPVAFWCNPISGHNTLYWYLQNLGQGPELLIRYENEEAVDDSQLPKDRFSAERLKGVDSTLKIQPAELGDSAVYLCASSRQGIMYGYTFGSGTRLTVV.